The 32 T cell receptor beta chains below come from one sample, sequenced in a study of T-cell memory formation after mild COVID-19. Each CDR3 protein gets one entry after TCRdb re-called the 5' RACE reads with MiXCR. The sample lists around 390,000 distinct CDR3 sequences, about 17% occurring once. Sequenced material: PBMCs or a T cell subset sorted from them (not recorded which). The receptors come from a young man who had mild COVID-19 (a few samples of this study predate the infection). Cell type and time point are not known.

This clonotype has just a few counts. CDR3 protein: CASSYPGTGGKNIQYF. The DNA for the CDR3 is TGTGCCAGCAGCTACCCAGGGACAGGGGGCAAAAACATTCAGTACTTC. This sequence joins TRBV5-5 and TRBJ2-4, with 11 bases fitting TRBD1. J was trimmed by 3 bases and V by 3 bases; bases with no gene match: 5. This CDR3 has 16 residues. Germline V gene sequence: CDR1 SGHKS, CDR2 YYEKEE (reference sequence).

The rearrangement uses TRBV5-4 and TRBJ2-7; no reliable D call. V was shortened by 0 bases and J by 0 bases, with 19 bases between the two germline ends. There are 18 residues in the CDR3. Germline V lookup: CDR1 SGHNT, CDR2 YYREEE (reference sequence). CDR3 residues: CASSLVGVGSWSSYEQYV. The CDR3 DNA reads TGTGCCAGCAGCTTGGTCGGTGTAGGTAGCTGGAGCTCCTACGAGCAGTACGTC.

The chain is built from TRBV12-3 or TRBV12-4 and TRBJ1-2, with a weak D call TRBD1 (5 bases). The ends were cut back, 3 bases at V and 3 bases at J, with 14 bases in the middle. The CDR3 length is 15 residues. CDR3 amino acids: CASSFSGRRDYGYTF. The CDR3 coding sequence is TGTGCCAGCAGTTTCTCAGGGAGGCGTGACTATGGCTACACCTTC.

This clonotype has only a few counts. The V and J genes are TRBV4-2 and TRBJ2-2, with D unresolved. Germline assignment: CDR1 LGHNA and CDR2 YNFKEQ. V was trimmed by 2 bases and J by 4 bases, leaving 14 bases between them. The CDR3 is made up of 16 amino acids. The CDR3 region is CASSQNLGLGTGELFF. DNA for the CDR3: TGTGCCAGCAGCCAAAATTTGGGTCTGGGCACCGGGGAGCTGTTTTTT.

V usage is TRBV4-3 and J usage is TRBJ1-2; 9 bases are a match to TRBD1. Trimming at V came to 1 base and at J to 3 bases, leaving 9 bases not matched to a gene. CDR3 size: 17 residues. Germline V gives CDR1 LGHNA, CDR2 YSLEER. The CDR3: CASSQGRQGGSYYGYTF. The CDR3 DNA reads as TGCGCCAGCAGCCAAGGGCGACAGGGGGGGTCTTACTATGGCTACACCTTC.

The chain has TRBV18 and TRBJ1-1, with D hard to call. V lost 6 bases to trimming and J lost 1 base, with 12 bases between them. CDR1 and CDR2 from the germline V gene are KGHSH and LQKENI. The CDR3 sequence is 14 residues long. CDR3 region: CASSNSVQNTEAFF. DNA of the CDR3: TGTGCCAGCTCTAACAGCGTCCAGAACACTGAAGCTTTCTTT. The full variable domain, completed using reference TRBV18 and TRBJ1-1, is NAGVMQNPRHLVRRRGQEARLRCSPMKGHSHVYWYRQLPEEGLKFMVYLQKENIIDESGMPKERFSAEFPKEGPSILRIQQVVRGDSAAYFCASSNSVQNTEAFFGQGTRLTVV.

The table lists this clonotype with a few counts. The chain employs TRBV19 and TRBJ1-5; D remains unclear. CDR1 is LNHDA and CDR2 is SQIVND in the germline V gene (reference sequence). Trimming stripped 1 base from V and 3 bases from J, with 7 bases between. The CDR3 has 14 residues. This CDR3 is CASSIALSNQPQHF. In DNA, the CDR3 is TGTGCCAGTAGTATAGCCTTATCCAATCAGCCCCAGCATTTT. Full variable domain (missing parts from reference TRBV19 and TRBJ1-5): DGGITQSPKYLFRKEGQNVTLSCEQNLNHDAMYWYRQDPGQGLRLIYYSQIVNDFQKGDIAEGYSVSREKKESFPLTVTSAQKNPTAFYLCASSIALSNQPQHFGDGTRLSIL.

This rearrangement joins TRBV7-8 to TRBJ2-1; TRBD2 matches at 11 bases. There are 15 residues in the CDR3. The V gene end was trimmed by 2 bases and the J gene end by 7 bases; junction bases not matched to a gene: 4. In germline, CDR1 is SGHVS, CDR2 FQNEAQ. CDR3 residues: CASSLNLAGGNEQFF. CDR3 nucleotides: TGTGCCAGCAGCTTAAATCTAGCGGGGGGTAATGAGCAGTTCTTC.

V gene TRBV12-3 or TRBV12-4 combines with J gene TRBJ1-1, with 7 bases aligning to TRBD1. V lost 6 bases and J lost 0; bases outside the gene matches: 4. CDR3 size: 14 residues. CDR3 protein: CASRRDSLNTEAFF. CDR3 bases: TGTGCCAGCAGGAGGGACAGCCTGAACACTGAAGCTTTCTTT.

This clonotype was counted only a few times. The rearrangement joins TRBV7-9 to TRBJ2-2, with D maybe TRBD1 (6 bases). Germline V gene sequence: CDR1 SEHNR, CDR2 FQNEAQ (reference sequence). V was pared by 3 bases and J by 0 bases, with 11 bases between. The length of the CDR3 is 16 residues. The CDR3 region is CASSFSGTTNTGELFF. The CDR3 DNA is TGTGCCAGCAGCTTCTCCGGGACAACGAACACCGGGGAGCTGTTTTTT.

This clonotype was recorded a few times. The rearrangement links TRBV7-3 to TRBJ2-2, with D hard to call. The CDR3 contains 14 residues. The germline V gene has CDR1 SGHTA and CDR2 FQGTGA. V was cut by 2 bases and J by 5 bases, with 9 bases left in between. CDR3 nucleotides: TGTGCCAGCAGCTTATACGAATCTACCGGGGAGCTGTTTTTT. It specifies CASSLYESTGELFF.

The V call is TRBV11-2, the J call TRBJ2-5; a weak D match, TRBD2 (7 bases). The CDR3 length is 18 residues. Germline CDR1 is SGHAT and CDR2 is FQNNGV. V lost 7 bases and J lost 2, with 26 bases in between. CDR3 nucleotides: TGTGCCAGCAACGGTGCGGGGGCCTACCGGGGTGGGCAAGAGACCCAGTACTTC. Translated, it gives CASNGAGAYRGGQETQYF. The full variable domain, rest sourced from reference TRBV11-2 and TRBJ2-5, is EAGVAQSPRYKIIEKRQSVAFWCNPISGHATLYWYQQILGQGPKLLIQFQNNGVVDDSQLPKDRFSAERLKGVDSTLKIQPAKLEDSAVYLCASNGAGAYRGGQETQYFGPGTRLLVL.

The chain recombines TRBV6-6 with TRBJ1-1; 7 bases fit TRBD1. The germline CDR1 and CDR2 sequences are MNHNY and SVGAGI (reference sequence). There are 13 residues in the CDR3. Germline trimming cut 6 bases from V and 8 bases from J; bases unmatched to any gene: 9. The CDR3 protein is CASRAGGIGEAFF. As DNA, the CDR3 is TGTGCCAGCAGGGCAGGGGGTATAGGCGAAGCTTTCTTT.

The genes are TRBV28 and TRBJ2-1, with no clear D. The germline V and J ends were trimmed by 5 bases and 0 bases, with 8 bases remaining between them. Germline CDR1 MDHEN, CDR2 SYDVKM. The CDR3 sequence is 14 residues long. The CDR3: CASSHQSSYNEQFF. The DNA for the CDR3 is TGTGCCAGCAGTCACCAAAGCTCCTACAATGAGCAGTTCTTC.

This clonotype was picked up a small number of times. V gene TRBV5-1 combines with J gene TRBJ1-2; 10 nucleotides line up with TRBD1. Germline CDR1 and CDR2: SGHRS and YFSETQ. Trimming removed 0 bases from V and 8 bases from J; junction bases left unmatched: 7. This CDR3 has 15 residues. For the CDR3, the DNA is TGCGCCAGCAGCTTGGGACAGGGGGCCTTCGGGGGCTACACCTTC. The encoded protein is CASSLGQGAFGGYTF.

The CDR3 is CTSSQASGARLFGYTF. The DNA for the CDR3 is TGCACCAGCAGCCAAGCTTCAGGGGCTCGACTTTTCGGCTACACCTTC. The rearrangement links TRBV1 to TRBJ1-2; the listed D gene, TRBD1, was not tested against the DNA. TRBV1 is recorded as a pseudogene. This CDR3 is 16 amino acids long.

The chain employs TRBV20-1 and TRBJ1-6; D is ambiguous. CDR1 is DFQATT and CDR2 is SNEGSKA in the germline V gene (reference sequence). This CDR3 region has 13 residues. V was pared by 1 base and J by 4 bases, with 5 bases between. Here the CDR3 reads CSARGPYNSPLHF. As DNA, the CDR3 is TGCAGTGCTAGAGGCCCGTATAATTCACCCCTCCACTTT.

This rearrangement joins TRBV18 to TRBJ1-2; D gene unclear. This CDR3 has 15 amino acids. Germline assignment: CDR1 KGHSH and CDR2 LQKENI. V lost 6 bases to trimming and J lost 8 bases, with 22 bases between them. This CDR3 is CASSEAPGDLRGYTF. CDR3 nucleotide sequence: TGTGCCAGCTCGGAAGCTCCGGGAGACCTTAGAGGCTACACCTTC.

The rearrangement links TRBV7-2 to TRBJ2-1; D perhaps matches TRBD2 (6 bases). The CDR3 totals 15 residues. V lost 6 bases, J lost 1 base, and 13 bases lay in between. Germline V gene sequence: CDR1 SGHTA, CDR2 FQGNSA. In DNA form, the CDR3 reads TGTGCCAGCAGGAGTAAAGGACTATCCTACAATGAGCAGTTCTTC. Its translation: CASRSKGLSYNEQFF.

This clonotype has only a few counts. J is TRBJ1-6 and V is TRBV6-1, with 10 bases matching TRBD1. The ends lost 6 bases at V and 10 bases at J; junction bases unmatched: 12. CDR1 is MNHNS, CDR2 SASEGT, per germline. This CDR3 is built from 16 residues. The CDR3 DNA follows: TGTGCCAGCAGCAACCGGGACAGGGGTTTGAACTCACCCCTCCACTTT. This translates into CASSNRDRGLNSPLHF.

The chain couples TRBV3-1 to TRBJ2-1; possibly TRBD1 or TRBD2 for D (5 bases each). The CDR3 loop spans 16 amino acids. CDR1 and CDR2 (germline): LGHDT, YNNKEL (reference sequence). Deletions cut 1 base from V and 2 bases from J, with 12 bases between. The CDR3 is CASSQGGVPTYNEQFF. The CDR3 DNA sequence: TGTGCCAGCAGCCAAGGAGGGGTCCCCACCTACAATGAGCAGTTCTTC.

The J gene is TRBJ1-5, the V gene TRBV10-3; D not certain. Trimming cost V 8 bases and J 1 base, with 9 bases left between them. The CDR3 totals 13 residues. Per germline, CDR1 ENHRY and CDR2 SYGVKD. The CDR3 here is CAIGRGSNQPQHF. The CDR3 bases are TGTGCCATCGGTCGCGGGAGCAATCAGCCCCAGCATTTT.

The V gene is TRBV4-2, the J gene TRBJ2-5; 11 bases map to TRBD1. The CDR3 consists of 15 residues. CDR1 is LGHNA and CDR2 is YNFKEQ in the germline V gene. With V trimmed by 4 bases and J by 5 bases, 6 bases remained unmatched. Written as DNA, the CDR3 is TGTGCCAGCAGCCTTGGGACAGGGGGACGGGAGACCCAGTACTTC. Protein sequence: CASSLGTGGRETQYF.

This chain uses TRBV12-3 or TRBV12-4 with TRBJ2-7; no clear D. The length of the CDR3 is 18 residues. Trimming took 3 bases from V and 6 from J, leaving 27 bases between them. The DNA of the CDR3 is TGTGCCAGCAGTTTGAGCCCCTCCCACCGTGCAGATCTCGGCGAGCAGTACGTC. Protein: CASSLSPSHRADLGEQYV.

This clonotype occurred a few times. The J gene is TRBJ1-5, the V gene TRBV7-2; D call uncertain. Germline lookup yields CDR1 SGHTA and CDR2 FQGNSA. V lost 5 bases to trimming and J lost 8 bases, with 16 bases between them. The CDR3 sequence is 14 residues long. CDR3 amino acids: CASSLPPPGKPQHF. DNA for the CDR3: TGTGCCAGCAGCCTTCCTCCCCCCGGGAAGCCCCAGCATTTT.

V is TRBV7-9 and J is TRBJ2-5, with D possibly being TRBD1 (5 bases). CDR3 size: 15 residues. V dropped 5 bases and J dropped 5 bases, with 18 bases sitting between them. Germline V gives CDR1 SEHNR, CDR2 FQNEAQ (reference sequence). The CDR3 is CASSPVQGARETQYF. The CDR3 DNA follows: TGTGCCAGCAGCCCAGTTCAGGGCGCGCGGGAGACCCAGTACTTC.

V gene TRBV5-1 combines with J gene TRBJ2-1; D might be TRBD2 (6 bases). CDR1 and CDR2 from the germline V gene are SGHRS and YFSETQ. V dropped 2 bases and J dropped 6 bases, with 9 bases sitting between them. The CDR3 has 13 amino acids. The CDR3 loop is CASSFSGGNEQFF. The CDR3 coding sequence is TGCGCCAGCAGCTTCTCCGGGGGCAATGAGCAGTTCTTC.

This clonotype was seen at least ten times. This chain uses TRBV6-1 with TRBJ2-3; 7 nucleotides agree with TRBD1. J gave up 4 bases and V 0 bases, and 7 bases lay outside the gene matches. The length of the CDR3 is 16 residues. Germline V gives CDR1 MNHNS, CDR2 SASEGT. CDR3 bases: TGTGCCAGCAGTGAAGCTCAGGGGGAAAAAGCAGATACGCAGTATTTT. As protein: CASSEAQGEKADTQYF.

The sample holds a few counts of this clonotype. The chain links TRBV20-1 to TRBJ1-4, with D tentatively TRBD1 (6 bases). This CDR3 has 14 residues. From germline, CDR1 is DFQATT and CDR2 SNEGSKA (reference sequence). V was trimmed by 3 bases and J by 7 bases, leaving 15 bases between them. The chain's CDR3 is CSASGDRSGEKLFF. The CDR3 DNA is TGCAGTGCTAGTGGCGACAGGTCGGGTGAAAAACTGTTTTTT.

The rearrangement links TRBV27 to TRBJ2-1; 8 bases agree with TRBD1. The CDR3 loop spans 18 amino acids. V lost 4 bases and J lost 4; bases outside the gene matches: 15. In germline, CDR1 is MNHEY, CDR2 SMNVEV (reference sequence). The DNA for the CDR3 is TGTGCCAGCAGTTATGCTATTGGAGGACAGGGAACATACAATGAGCAGTTCTTC. Protein sequence: CASSYAIGGQGTYNEQFF.

This clonotype was counted only a few times. This chain uses TRBV9 with TRBJ2-6; no clear D. This CDR3 is built from 15 residues. V lost 5 bases and J 2 bases, leaving 11 bases between the germline ends. Per germline, CDR1 SGDLS and CDR2 YYNGEE. The CDR3 region is CASRRRDTGANVLTF. The CDR3 DNA reads TGTGCCAGCAGGAGAAGGGATACTGGGGCCAACGTCCTGACTTTC.

This clonotype was seen a single time. The chain is built from TRBV5-8 and TRBJ2-5, with 9 bases fitting TRBD1. CDR3 length equals 15 residues. V trimming: 1 base; J trimming: 4 bases; junction bases outside the gene matches: 5. Germline V gives CDR1 SGHTS, CDR2 YDEGEE. In nucleotides, the CDR3 is TGTGCCAGCAGCTTGAGACAGGGGGGAGGAGAGACCCAGTACTTC. Encoded protein: CASSLRQGGGETQYF.